These 13 T cell receptor beta chains were sequenced from one sample in a study of T cell responses to AZD1222 COVID-19 vaccine. TCRdb keeps only in-frame clones here, not all; method: immunoSEQ multiplex PCR. The sample records some 180,000 clones, over 90% being singletons. The material sequenced was peripheral blood, taken 28 days after the second AZD1222 dose. The receptors originated from an adult who received the AZD1222 COVID-19 vaccine.

The CDR3 DNA reads TGTGCCAGCAGCCTGGACCCTAGCGGGCAAGAGACCCAGTACTTC. Protein product: CASSLDPSGQETQYF. V usage is TRBV3-1 (or the pseudogene TRBV3-2) and J usage is TRBJ2-5, with 8 bases lining up with TRBD2. V lost 4 bases to trimming and J lost 2 bases; unmatched junction nucleotides: 6. Germline V gene data show CDR1 as LGHDT and CDR2 as YNNKEL (reference sequence). The CDR3 is 15 amino acids.

The chain links TRBV11-2 to TRBJ2-7; D is unresolved. Trimming took 0 bases from V and 3 from J, leaving 9 bases between them. Germline loops: CDR1 SGHAT, CDR2 FQNNGV. This CDR3 has 14 amino acids. Written as DNA, the CDR3 is TGTGCCAGCAGCTTAGAGTCAGGCCTCTACGAGCAGTACTTC. Amino acids: CASSLESGLYEQYF.

This rearrangement joins TRBV28 to TRBJ1-3; possible D gene TRBD1, 6 bases. Per germline, CDR1 MDHEN and CDR2 SYDVKM. There are 14 residues in the CDR3. Trimming stripped 6 bases from V and 1 base from J, with 10 bases between. CDR3 sequence: CASREGVSGNTIYF. DNA for the CDR3: TGTGCCAGCAGGGAGGGGGTTTCTGGAAACACCATATATTTT.

The chain combines TRBV4-2 with TRBJ2-7, with 15 bases fitting TRBD2. J was trimmed by 6 bases and V by 3 bases; bases with no gene match: 9. The CDR3 runs to 17 residues. Germline CDR1 and CDR2: LGHNA and YNFKEQ. CDR3 nucleotide sequence: TGTGCCAGCAGCCAGGGGACTAGCGGGAGGAGGGGGGGCGAGCAGTACTTC. Translating it yields CASSQGTSGRRGGEQYF.

The chain links TRBV30 to TRBJ2-2; no clear D. The ends were cut back, 4 bases at V and 0 bases at J, with 12 bases in the middle. Per germline, CDR1 GTSNPN and CDR2 SVGIG (reference sequence). The CDR3 totals 15 residues. CDR3 amino acids: CAWTIGSSNTGELFF. Here the CDR3 DNA reads TGTGCCTGGACCATAGGGTCTTCGAACACCGGGGAGCTGTTTTTT.

CDR3 sequence reads: CASNIGVLMGVNEQFF. The CDR3 nucleotides read TGTGCCAGCAATATCGGGGTGCTAATGGGGGTTAATGAGCAGTTCTTC. The chain recombines TRBV19 with TRBJ2-1, with D perhaps given as TRBD1 or TRBD2 (5 bases each). Trimming took 9 bases from V and 7 from J, leaving 25 bases between them. This CDR3 spans 16 amino acids. Germline V lookup: CDR1 LNHDA, CDR2 SQIVND (reference sequence).

The V call is TRBV6-1, the J call TRBJ2-7; 9 bases map to TRBD1. The CDR3 extends over 18 amino acids. From germline, CDR1 is MNHNS and CDR2 SASEGT. The junction had 15 bases not matched to a gene; V was cut back by 2 bases and J by 4 bases. In DNA form, the CDR3 reads TGTGCCAGCAGTGAATTTTATTTGTTGGACAGGGGCGCGTACGAGCAGTACTTC. It specifies CASSEFYLLDRGAYEQYF.

The chain has TRBV18 and TRBJ1-2; D unresolved. Germline-derived CDR1 and CDR2 are KGHSH and LQKENI. The CDR3 spans 14 residues. Trimming took off 6 bases at V and 5 bases at J, with 16 bases between the two ends. The DNA for the CDR3 is TGTGCCAGCTCCGTAGCCGGGGATGAATATGGCTACACCTTC. Amino acids: CASSVAGDEYGYTF.

This rearrangement joins TRBV6-5 to TRBJ2-7, with D unresolved. Germline CDR1 MNHEY, CDR2 SVGAGI. The CDR3 is 13 residues long. The V gene lost 7 bases and the J gene lost 2 bases, with 12 bases spanning the gap. The DNA of the CDR3 is TGTGCCAGCATTTTGCCAGGAGCCTACGAGCAGTACTTC. Its protein product is CASILPGAYEQYF.

J is TRBJ1-1 and V is TRBV19; TRBD1 aligns across 12 bases. The CDR3 has 18 amino acids. Germline CDR1 reads LNHDA; CDR2 reads SQIVND (reference sequence). J was trimmed by 7 bases and V by 5 bases; bases with no gene match: 17. CDR3 nucleotides: TGTGCCAGTAGTCCGATTTCCGGGACAGGGGGCTCTTTTGGTGAAGCTTTCTTT. Translated: CASSPISGTGGSFGEAFF.

This chain links TRBV6-5 with TRBJ2-7; 8 bases map to TRBD1. Germline CDR1 MNHEY, CDR2 SVGAGI. The CDR3 consists of 12 residues. CDR3 bases: TGTGCCAGCAGACAACTCTCAGGACAGGGAAGGGTC. It is translated as CASRQLSGQGRV.

The chain joins TRBV28 to TRBJ2-7; the D gene is possibly TRBD2 (5 bases). The CDR3 consists of 12 residues. Germline CDR1 MDHEN, CDR2 SYDVKM. V was pared by 3 bases and J by 4 bases, with 7 bases between. The CDR3 nucleotides read TGTGCCAGCAGTTTCGGGAAATACGAGCAGTACTTC. Translated, it gives CASSFGKYEQYF.

The V call is TRBV18, the J call TRBJ1-1; D perhaps matches TRBD1 (5 bases). Trimming stripped 4 bases from V and 8 bases from J, with 11 bases between. The germline V gene encodes CDR1 KGHSH and CDR2 LQKENI. The CDR3 sequence is 12 residues long. Here the CDR3 DNA reads TGTGCCAGCTCACACCTCCAGGGAGAAGCTTTCTTT. Protein product: CASSHLQGEAFF.